Below are 14 T cell receptor beta chains sequenced from a single sample in a study of radiotherapy plus CTLA-4 blockade in lung cancer. TCRdb keeps only in-frame clones here, not all; method: immunoSEQ multiplex PCR. The sample includes about 39,000 clones, 75% to 85% seen only once; the top ten take about 22%. Specimen: peripheral blood, collected from a patient treated with radiotherapy plus ipilimumab. The receptors come from a human donor with non-small cell lung cancer that progressed on radiotherapy plus ipilimumab.

The chain combines TRBV6-6 with TRBJ1-1; D remains unclear. The CDR3 has 14 amino acids. Germline CDR1 and CDR2: MNHNY and SVGAGI (reference sequence). V lost 2 bases, J lost 1 base, and 8 bases lay in between. Written as DNA, the CDR3 is TGTGCCAGCAGTTACCCAGACTGGAACACTGAAGCTTTCTTT. Translated, it gives CASSYPDWNTEAFF.

The chain is built from TRBV27 and TRBJ1-5; D ambiguous. Trimming left V 8 bases short and J 0 bases short, with 14 bases between. The CDR3 is 15 residues long. Per the germline V gene, CDR1 is MNHEY and CDR2 is SMNVEV (reference sequence). CDR3 sequence reads: CASRAGVVSNQPQHF. CDR3 DNA sequence: TGTGCCAGCCGTGCTGGAGTTGTTAGCAATCAGCCCCAGCATTTT.

In regard to this clone: Germline and junction disagree at one end, which may indicate a read error. The CDR3 spells CASSLAGDSHNEQFF. CDR3 in DNA: TGTGCCAGCAGCTTAGCGGGGGACTCCCACAATGAGCAGTTCTTC. The V call is TRBV11-1, the J call TRBJ2-1; possibly TRBD2 for D (6 bases). This CDR3 comprises 15 residues. Germline lookup yields CDR1 SGHAT and CDR2 FQDESV (reference sequence).

This sequence joins TRBV9 and TRBJ2-5, with 8 positions matching TRBD2. This CDR3 spans 14 amino acids. Trimming removed 5 bases from V and 5 bases from J; junction bases left unmatched: 8. Germline CDR1 SGDLS, CDR2 YYNGEE. DNA for the CDR3: TGTGCCAGCAGAGCGGGGGACTGGGTTGAGACCCAGTACTTC. This sequence encodes CASRAGDWVETQYF.

This clone appeared a few times. The chain is built from TRBV19 and TRBJ1-3; 7 nucleotides line up with TRBD1. This CDR3 has 14 residues. Germline CDR1 LNHDA, CDR2 SQIVND (reference sequence). J was trimmed by 8 bases and V by 7 bases; bases with no gene match: 11. As DNA, the CDR3 is TGTGCCAGTAAACAGGACAGGAACGTAGACACCATATATTTT. It encodes CASKQDRNVDTIYF.

Worth noting for this clone: Other DNA sequences in this sample translate to the same CDR3. This sequence joins TRBV4-1 and TRBJ2-5; TRBD2 might be the D (5 bases). This CDR3 comprises 15 residues. Germline CDR1 reads MGHRA; CDR2 reads YSYEKL. The V end was cut by 0 bases, the J end by 1 base, with 9 bases between. The CDR3 is CASSQDRTVQETQYF. The DNA for the CDR3 is TGCGCCAGCAGCCAAGACCGGACTGTCCAAGAGACCCAGTACTTC.

Only one count was recorded for this clone. This chain uses TRBV5-4 with TRBJ2-7; D not certain. CDR3 length equals 13 residues. V was cut by 0 bases and J by 4 bases, with 8 bases left in between. The germline V gene has CDR1 SGHNT and CDR2 YYREEE (reference sequence). The DNA of the CDR3 is TGTGCCAGCAGCTTGGTGGGCAGTTACGAGCAGTACTTC. Translating it yields CASSLVGSYEQYF.

This chain connects TRBV6-5 to TRBJ1-1; TRBD1 agrees at 7 bases. The V gene's germline CDR1 is MNHEY and CDR2 SVGAGI. Trimming cost V 2 bases and J 3 bases; bases outside gene matches: 3. The CDR3 runs 14 residues. CDR3 protein: CASSYGDRDTEAFF. Written as DNA, the CDR3 is TGTGCCAGCAGTTACGGCGACAGGGACACTGAAGCTTTCTTT.

The chain is built from TRBV6-5 and TRBJ2-3; D gene ambiguous. Germline assignment: CDR1 MNHEY and CDR2 SVGAGI. The CDR3 covers 16 residues. Trimming took 0 bases from V and 4 from J, leaving 14 bases between them. CDR3 DNA sequence: TGTGCCAGCAGTTACTCGGGCGCAGGCCCGGCAGATACGCAGTATTTT. Protein sequence: CASSYSGAGPADTQYF.

The chain links TRBV27 to TRBJ1-2, with D unclear. There are 13 residues in the CDR3. V was cut by 5 bases and J by 3 bases, with 10 bases left in between. Per the germline V gene, CDR1 is MNHEY and CDR2 is SMNVEV (reference sequence). CDR3 loop: CASSPFQDYGYTF. CDR3 nucleotide sequence: TGTGCCAGCAGTCCATTCCAGGACTATGGCTACACCTTC.

Relative to its sample, this clone is medium-sized. The chain is built from TRBV29-1 and TRBJ1-2; D perhaps matches TRBD1 (5 bases). Germline values: CDR1 SQVTM, CDR2 ANQGSEA. CDR3 length: 14 residues. The V and J ends lost 4 bases and 4 bases respectively, with 16 bases between them. The CDR3 reads CSVGAGREAYGYTF. The DNA for the CDR3 is TGCAGCGTTGGGGCCGGCAGGGAGGCCTATGGCTACACCTTC.

This clone was observed once. The V gene is TRBV4-3, the J gene TRBJ1-1, with D hard to call. Germline V gene sequence: CDR1 LGHNA, CDR2 YSLEER. This CDR3 contains 14 residues. Trimming removed 3 bases from V and 4 bases from J, with 12 bases in between. The CDR3 sequence is CASSQPDSPTEAFF. As DNA, the CDR3 is TGCGCCAGCAGCCAGCCGGACTCGCCCACTGAAGCTTTCTTT.

The J gene is TRBJ2-5, the V gene TRBV10-3; possible D gene TRBD2, 5 bases. This CDR3 has 11 amino acids. CDR1 is ENHRY and CDR2 is SYGVKD in the germline V gene. With 6 bases removed from V and 5 bases from J, the gap between germline ends came to 7 bases. The CDR3, as DNA: TGTGCCATCAGCGAGCGGGAGACCCAGTACTTC. Its translation is CAISERETQYF.

This CDR3 is CASSFGFNYGYTF. CDR3 nucleotide sequence: TGTGCCAGCAGTTTCGGGTTTAACTATGGCTACACCTTC. The chain has TRBV27 and TRBJ1-2; D gene unclear. Between the trimmed V and J ends, which lost 3 bases and 1 base, there was a span of 6 bases. This CDR3 is built from 13 residues. Per germline, CDR1 MNHEY and CDR2 SMNVEV (reference sequence).